The 15 T cell receptor beta chains below were found in one sample sequenced in a study of blood T cell repertoires in COVID-19. TCRdb's copy holds only in-frame clones and misses some; the assay was immunoSEQ multiplex PCR. The sample has 100,000 to 150,000 clones, over 75% seen once. Sample: peripheral blood. The receptors shown here come from a man aged 45 to 65 with acute or convalescent COVID-19.

The chain recombines TRBV7-3 with TRBJ2-1, with TRBD2 matching over 7 bases. The germline gives CDR1 SGHTA, CDR2 FQGTGA. The CDR3 covers 13 residues. The V gene end was trimmed by 8 bases and the J gene end by 5 bases; junction bases not matched to a gene: 6. CDR3 in amino acids: CASASGAHNEQFF. As DNA, the CDR3 is TGTGCCAGCGCGAGCGGGGCCCACAATGAGCAGTTCTTC.

Turning to this clone: Within the sample, other DNA sequences also encode this same CDR3. The gene calls are TRBV10-1 and TRBJ2-1; a possible D gene is TRBD2 (6 bases). Trimming removed 2 bases at V and 1 base at J, with 6 bases between. CDR3 length equals 14 residues. In germline, CDR1 is WNHNN, CDR2 SYGVQD (reference sequence). In DNA, the CDR3 is TGCGCCAGCAGTGAGAGCGGGTCCTACAATGAGCAGTTCTTC. It is translated as CASSESGSYNEQFF.

The V gene is TRBV14, the J gene TRBJ2-5, with 9 nucleotides matching TRBD1. V lost 9 bases and J lost 5; bases outside the gene matches: 7. The germline V gene encodes CDR1 SGHDN and CDR2 FVKESK. This CDR3 is 13 amino acids long. The CDR3 sequence: CASTGGFFETQYF. CDR3 DNA: TGTGCCAGTACAGGGGGCTTCTTCGAGACCCAGTACTTC.

This clone has more than one count but fewer than ten. The chain couples TRBV9 to TRBJ2-5; 7 bases are a match to TRBD2. This CDR3 has 14 residues. The germline CDR1 and CDR2 sequences are SGDLS and YYNGEE. V was pared by 4 bases and J by 2 bases, with 5 bases of the junction left unmatched. This CDR3 reads CASSPPGGQETQYF. The CDR3 DNA sequence: TGTGCCAGCAGCCCACCCGGGGGGCAAGAGACCCAGTACTTC.

The rearrangement links TRBV28 to TRBJ2-3; 12 nucleotides match TRBD2. The CDR3 runs to 19 residues. Looked up from germline, CDR1 is MDHEN and CDR2 is SYDVKM. The junction had 12 bases not matched to a gene; V was cut back by 5 bases and J by 0 bases. CDR3 in DNA: TGTGCCAGCAGTCCCGCAGGACTAGCGGGAAGTTTCAGCACAGATACGCAGTATTTT. It is translated as CASSPAGLAGSFSTDTQYF.

This clone was counted a single time. This chain joins TRBV19 and TRBJ2-1; perhaps TRBD1 as D (6 bases). CDR3 length equals 15 residues. Germline assignment: CDR1 LNHDA and CDR2 SQIVND (reference sequence). With 4 bases removed from V and 6 bases from J, the gap between germline ends came to 16 bases. The CDR3 spells CASSKGQGRGNEQFF. The CDR3 DNA reads TGTGCCAGTAGTAAAGGGCAGGGCAGGGGCAATGAGCAGTTCTTC. Together with reference TRBV19 and TRBJ2-1, the CDR3 gives the full variable domain: DGGITQSPKYLFRKEGQNVTLSCEQNLNHDAMYWYRQDPGQGLRLIYYSQIVNDFQKGDIAEGYSVSREKKESFPLTVTSAQKNPTAFYLCASSKGQGRGNEQFFGPGTRLTVL.

The rearrangement joins TRBV27 to TRBJ1-3, with a weak D call TRBD1 (5 bases). The CDR3 spans 16 residues. Germline V gene sequence: CDR1 MNHEY, CDR2 SMNVEV (reference sequence). V was cut by 7 bases and J by 3 bases, with 19 bases left in between. The CDR3 DNA follows: TGTGCCAGCACCTCGGGGACTCCACGCGATGGAAACACCATATATTTT. Its protein is CASTSGTPRDGNTIYF.

The V call is TRBV7-9, the J call TRBJ2-5; D might be TRBD2 (6 bases). Trimming removed 5 bases at V and 5 bases at J, with 12 bases between. Per the germline V gene, CDR1 is SEHNR and CDR2 is FQNEAQ (reference sequence). This CDR3 is built from 13 residues. CDR3 nucleotide sequence: TGTGCCAGCAGCCCTGGAGGGGCTGAGACCCAGTACTTC. Translated, it gives CASSPGGAETQYF.

The rearrangement joins TRBV29-1 to TRBJ2-3; D might be TRBD1 (6 bases). This CDR3 has 16 amino acids. V was pared by 7 bases and J by 0 bases, with 20 bases between. CDR1 and CDR2 from the germline V gene are SQVTM and ANQGSEA. The CDR3 region has the DNA TGCAGCGCCGGACAGTCCCTTGCCTCTAGCACAGATACGCAGTATTTT. Protein: CSAGQSLASSTDTQYF.

The rearrangement uses TRBV6-5 and TRBJ1-5; the D gene is possibly TRBD1 (6 bases). V was trimmed by 5 bases and J by 2 bases, leaving 7 bases between them. The V gene's germline CDR1 is MNHEY and CDR2 SVGAGI. The CDR3 runs 13 residues. The CDR3 is CASSRTGNQPQHF. The CDR3 region has the DNA TGTGCCAGCAGTCGGACAGGCAATCAGCCCCAGCATTTT.

The chain recombines TRBV11-2 with TRBJ2-5; 13 positions agree with TRBD2. This CDR3 has 15 residues. From germline, CDR1 is SGHAT and CDR2 FQNNGV. The V segment lost 4 bases and the J segment 4 bases; nucleotides outside the gene matches: 3. CDR3 nucleotide sequence: TGTGCCAGCAGCTCAGGACTAGCGGGAGTAGAGACCCAGTACTTC. It yields the protein CASSSGLAGVETQYF.

The chain is built from TRBV29-1 and TRBJ2-3, with a weak D call TRBD2 (6 bases). Deletions cut 5 bases from V and 2 bases from J, with 17 bases between. The CDR3 extends over 15 amino acids. Germline V lookup: CDR1 SQVTM, CDR2 ANQGSEA. The CDR3 DNA follows: TGCAGCGTTCTTCGTGGGGGACTCCTCACAGATACGCAGTATTTT. Amino acids: CSVLRGGLLTDTQYF.

The J gene is TRBJ2-1, the V gene TRBV6-5; TRBD2 agrees at 11 bases. V lost 6 bases to trimming and J lost 4 bases; unmatched junction nucleotides: 5. The CDR3 has 15 residues. Germline CDR1 is MNHEY and CDR2 is SVGAGI. The CDR3 DNA reads as TGTGCCAGCAGGGGGACTAGCGGAGCTTACAATGAGCAGTTCTTC. It specifies CASRGTSGAYNEQFF.

CDR3 sequence: CASRYTGDTEAFF. CDR3 bases: TGTGCCAGCAGATATACAGGGGACACTGAAGCTTTCTTT. The chain employs TRBV7-2 and TRBJ1-1; 7 positions match TRBD1. Germline CDR1 reads SGHTA; CDR2 reads FQGNSA. The CDR3 runs to 13 residues. The V gene end was trimmed by 6 bases and the J gene end by 3 bases; junction bases not matched to a gene: 4.

The chain carries TRBV5-5 and TRBJ2-6; D unclear. Trimming took off 3 bases at V and 4 bases at J, with 11 bases between the two ends. This CDR3 contains 15 residues. Germline assignment: CDR1 SGHKS and CDR2 YYEKEE (reference sequence). For the CDR3, the DNA is TGTGCCAGCAGCTCCACCGGTACCGGGGCCAACGTCCTGACTTTC. This translates into CASSSTGTGANVLTF. Full variable domain (missing parts from reference TRBV5-5 and TRBJ2-6): DAGVTQSPTHLIKTRGQQVTLRCSPISGHKSVSWYQQVLGQGPQFIFQYYEKEERGRGNFPDRFSARQFPNYSSELNVNALLLGDSALYLCASSSTGTGANVLTFGAGSRLTVL.